A selection of T cell receptor beta chains follows, all from one sample in a study of neurological immune-mediated disorders. TCRdb reprocessed the 5' RACE reads with MiXCR, giving one entry per CDR3 protein. The repertoire holds about 46,000 distinct CDR3 sequences, 1.9% seen once, with roughly 2% in the top ten. The source material was PBMCs. These receptors came from a woman in her thirties or forties with multiple sclerosis. Both conserved end residues are part of each CDR3. The order of the fields is D gene, CDR3 length, clone size, J gene, V gene, CDR3 protein, CDR3 DNA. A D gene is named only where the DNA matches it firmly. Rows give clone size only sometimes, using once, few, many, or a class for an expanded clone.

D gene: .; CDR3 length: 16; clone size: many; J gene: TRBJ1-1; V gene: TRBV20-1; CDR3 protein: CSARDLDETVNTEAFF; CDR3 DNA: TGCAGTGCTAGAGATCTAGATGAGACAGTTAACACTGAAGCTTTCTTT
D gene: .; CDR3 length: 13; clone size: many; J gene: TRBJ1-5; V gene: TRBV20-1; CDR3 protein: CSASGQINQPQHF; CDR3 DNA: TGCAGTGCATCTGGACAGATAAATCAGCCCCAGCATTTT
D gene: .; CDR3 length: 16; clone size: many; J gene: TRBJ2-1; V gene: TRBV3-1; CDR3 protein: CASSQGPDGVYNEQFF; CDR3 DNA: TGTGCCAGCAGCCAAGGCCCGGACGGAGTCTACAATGAGCAGTTCTTC
D gene: TRBD2; CDR3 length: 15; clone size: many; J gene: TRBJ2-5; V gene: TRBV9; CDR3 protein: CASSAPRSGGETQYF; CDR3 DNA: TGTGCCAGCAGCGCACCTAGGAGCGGGGGTGAGACCCAGTACTTC
D gene: .; CDR3 length: 14; clone size: many; J gene: TRBJ1-1; V gene: TRBV12-3/TRBV12-4; CDR3 protein: CASTPREVGTEAFF; CDR3 DNA: TGTGCCAGCACCCCCCGGGAAGTTGGCACTGAAGCTTTCTTT
D gene: .; CDR3 length: 12; clone size: many; J gene: TRBJ1-2; V gene: TRBV10-3; CDR3 protein: CAISGDGYGYTF; CDR3 DNA: TGTGCCATCAGTGGTGACGGCTATGGCTACACCTTC
D gene: .; CDR3 length: 15; clone size: many; J gene: TRBJ1-2; V gene: TRBV5-1; CDR3 protein: CASSLAGRGPVGYTF; CDR3 DNA: TGCGCCAGCAGCTTGGCCGGCAGGGGCCCGGTTGGCTACACCTTC
D gene: .; CDR3 length: 13; clone size: many; J gene: TRBJ2-1; V gene: TRBV5-8; CDR3 protein: CASSLDRYNEQFF; CDR3 DNA: TGTGCCAGCAGCTTAGATAGGTACAATGAGCAGTTCTTC
D gene: .; CDR3 length: 13; clone size: many; J gene: TRBJ2-3; V gene: TRBV11-2; CDR3 protein: CASSLYLADTQYF; CDR3 DNA: TGTGCCAGCAGCCTGTATTTAGCAGATACGCAGTATTTT
D gene: .; CDR3 length: 12; clone size: many; J gene: TRBJ1-2; V gene: TRBV6-5; CDR3 protein: CASGGYRGGYTF; CDR3 DNA: TGTGCCAGCGGGGGGTACAGAGGTGGCTACACCTTC
D gene: TRBD1; CDR3 length: 12; clone size: many; J gene: TRBJ1-1; V gene: TRBV28; CDR3 protein: CASRQGATEAFF; CDR3 DNA: TGTGCCAGCCGACAGGGGGCCACTGAAGCTTTCTTT
D gene: .; CDR3 length: 14; clone size: many; J gene: TRBJ1-1; V gene: TRBV12-3/TRBV12-4; CDR3 protein: CASSFPGTVTEAFF; CDR3 DNA: TGTGCCAGCAGTTTTCCAGGGACTGTGACTGAAGCTTTCTTT
D gene: .; CDR3 length: 16; clone size: many; J gene: TRBJ2-6; V gene: TRBV5-1; CDR3 protein: CASSSMVASGANVLTF; CDR3 DNA: TGCGCCAGCAGCTCGATGGTCGCCTCTGGGGCCAACGTCCTGACTTTC
D gene: .; CDR3 length: 15; clone size: many; J gene: TRBJ1-1; V gene: TRBV20-1; CDR3 protein: CSARASLGGRTEAFF; CDR3 DNA: TGCAGTGCTAGAGCCTCCCTAGGAGGGAGAACTGAAGCTTTCTTT
D gene: .; CDR3 length: 13; clone size: many; J gene: TRBJ1-5; V gene: TRBV29-1; CDR3 protein: CSVSASCPQPQHF; CDR3 DNA: TGCAGCGTCTCCGCCAGTTGTCCTCAGCCCCAGCATTTT
D gene: .; CDR3 length: 13; clone size: many; J gene: TRBJ1-2; V gene: TRBV3-1; CDR3 protein: CASSQEGSYGYTF; CDR3 DNA: TGTGCCAGCAGCCAAGAAGGGAGCTATGGCTACACCTTC
D gene: TRBD1; CDR3 length: 17; clone size: many; J gene: TRBJ1-2; V gene: TRBV12-3/TRBV12-4; CDR3 protein: CASSFLPGQGSNYGYTF; CDR3 DNA: TGTGCCAGCAGTTTCCTCCCGGGACAGGGATCGAACTATGGCTACACCTTC
D gene: .; CDR3 length: 15; clone size: many; J gene: TRBJ2-1; V gene: TRBV5-1; CDR3 protein: CASRPTGAGVNEQFF; CDR3 DNA: TGCGCCAGCAGGCCAACTGGGGCAGGGGTAAATGAGCAGTTCTTC
D gene: .; CDR3 length: 14; clone size: many; J gene: TRBJ2-1; V gene: TRBV7-3; CDR3 protein: CASSLQGGQNEQFF; CDR3 DNA: TGTGCCAGCAGCTTACAGGGGGGCCAGAATGAGCAGTTCTTC
D gene: .; CDR3 length: 16; clone size: many; J gene: TRBJ1-3; V gene: TRBV6-6; CDR3 protein: CASSPRKGRAGNTIYF; CDR3 DNA: TGTGCCAGCAGCCCTCGGAAGGGGCGCGCTGGAAACACCATATATTTT
D gene: .; CDR3 length: 13; clone size: .; J gene: TRBJ1-5; V gene: TRBV30; CDR3 protein: CAWSKDSNQPQHF; CDR3 DNA: TGTGCCTGGAGCAAAGATAGCAATCAGCCCCAGCATTTT
D gene: .; CDR3 length: 12; clone size: many; J gene: TRBJ2-7; V gene: TRBV20-1; CDR3 protein: CSARDEAYEQYF; CDR3 DNA: TGCAGTGCTAGAGATGAGGCATACGAGCAGTACTTC
D gene: .; CDR3 length: 12; clone size: many; J gene: TRBJ2-2; V gene: TRBV9; CDR3 protein: CASSVQGGELFF; CDR3 DNA: TGTGCCAGCAGCGTACAGGGCGGGGAGCTGTTTTTT
D gene: .; CDR3 length: 15; clone size: many; J gene: TRBJ1-1; V gene: TRBV5-1; CDR3 protein: CASSWQGGSRTEAFF; CDR3 DNA: TGCGCCAGCAGTTGGCAGGGAGGGTCGAGGACTGAAGCTTTCTTT
D gene: .; CDR3 length: 14; clone size: many; J gene: TRBJ1-2; V gene: TRBV6-5; CDR3 protein: CASSYDNRGYGYTF; CDR3 DNA: TGTGCCAGCAGTTACGACAACAGAGGCTATGGCTACACCTTC
D gene: .; CDR3 length: 13; clone size: many; J gene: TRBJ2-7; V gene: TRBV7-2; CDR3 protein: CASSDREGLGQYF; CDR3 DNA: TGTGCCTCTTCAGACAGGGAGGGTTTGGGGCAGTACTTC
D gene: .; CDR3 length: 17; clone size: many; J gene: TRBJ2-3; V gene: TRBV7-8; CDR3 protein: CASVQARVIPSTDTQYF; CDR3 DNA: TGTGCCAGCGTCCAGGCGCGCGTGATCCCGAGCACAGATACGCAGTATTTT
D gene: .; CDR3 length: 16; clone size: many; J gene: TRBJ2-5; V gene: TRBV2; CDR3 protein: CASSARWRGGSETQYF; CDR3 DNA: TGTGCCAGCAGTGCTAGGTGGAGGGGGGGCTCAGAGACCCAGTACTTC
D gene: .; CDR3 length: 16; clone size: many; J gene: TRBJ2-7; V gene: TRBV18; CDR3 protein: CASSPLDWVSSYEQYF; CDR3 DNA: TGTGCCAGCTCACCACTAGACTGGGTGAGCTCCTACGAGCAGTACTTC
D gene: .; CDR3 length: 15; clone size: .; J gene: TRBJ2-7; V gene: TRBV18; CDR3 protein: CASSPAGTPRYEQYF; CDR3 DNA: TGTGCCAGCTCACCGGCCGGGACCCCTCGCTACGAGCAGTACTTC
D gene: .; CDR3 length: 14; clone size: many; J gene: TRBJ2-3; V gene: TRBV9; CDR3 protein: CASSVMGYPDTQYF; CDR3 DNA: TGTGCCAGCAGCGTAATGGGGTACCCAGATACGCAGTATTTT
D gene: TRBD1; CDR3 length: 14; clone size: many; J gene: TRBJ1-2; V gene: TRBV5-5; CDR3 protein: CASSPGTVDYGYTF; CDR3 DNA: TGTGCCAGCAGCCCCGGGACAGTTGACTATGGCTACACCTTC
D gene: .; CDR3 length: 12; clone size: many; J gene: TRBJ2-2; V gene: TRBV7-3; CDR3 protein: CATKDPTGELFF; CDR3 DNA: TGTGCCACCAAGGACCCTACCGGGGAGCTGTTTTTT
D gene: .; CDR3 length: 15; clone size: many; J gene: TRBJ1-5; V gene: TRBV5-1; CDR3 protein: CASKTGDSSNQPQHF; CDR3 DNA: TGCGCCAGTAAGACGGGGGACTCCAGCAATCAGCCCCAGCATTTT
D gene: .; CDR3 length: 14; clone size: many; J gene: TRBJ1-1; V gene: TRBV15; CDR3 protein: CATSRQQVRTEAFF; CDR3 DNA: TGTGCCACCAGCAGACAGCAGGTTCGCACTGAAGCTTTCTTT
D gene: .; CDR3 length: 12; clone size: many; J gene: TRBJ1-2; V gene: TRBV5-1; CDR3 protein: CASSSLNYGYTF; CDR3 DNA: TGCGCCAGCAGCTCCTTAAACTATGGCTACACCTTC
D gene: .; CDR3 length: 13; clone size: many; J gene: TRBJ2-4; V gene: TRBV12-3/TRBV12-4; CDR3 protein: CASSPLKGGIQYF; CDR3 DNA: TGTGCCAGCAGTCCGTTGAAGGGCGGCATTCAGTACTTC
D gene: TRBD2; CDR3 length: 18; clone size: many; J gene: TRBJ2-3; V gene: TRBV4-2; CDR3 protein: CASSQDSLSGGVADTQYF; CDR3 DNA: TGTGCCAGCAGCCAAGATTCCCTCAGCGGGGGGGTCGCAGATACGCAGTATTTT
D gene: .; CDR3 length: 11; clone size: many; J gene: TRBJ1-1; V gene: TRBV20-1; CDR3 protein: CSLNPNTEAFF; CDR3 DNA: TGCAGCCTGAACCCGAACACTGAAGCTTTCTTT
D gene: .; CDR3 length: 12; clone size: many; J gene: TRBJ2-2; V gene: TRBV5-6; CDR3 protein: CASGENTGELFF; CDR3 DNA: TGTGCCAGCGGCGAGAACACCGGGGAGCTGTTTTTT
D gene: .; CDR3 length: 14; clone size: many; J gene: TRBJ1-2; V gene: TRBV20-1; CDR3 protein: CSAPTGLNDYGYTF; CDR3 DNA: TGCAGTGCTCCGACAGGCCTTAATGACTATGGCTACACCTTC
D gene: TRBD2; CDR3 length: 14; clone size: many; J gene: TRBJ2-3; V gene: TRBV9; CDR3 protein: CASSARDYRGTQYF; CDR3 DNA: TGTGCCAGCAGCGCACGGGACTACCGCGGTACGCAGTATTTT
D gene: .; CDR3 length: 15; clone size: many; J gene: TRBJ2-7; V gene: TRBV19; CDR3 protein: CASSPRPGIGYEQYF; CDR3 DNA: TGTGCCAGTAGCCCCCGACCCGGAATTGGGTACGAGCAGTACTTC
D gene: TRBD1; CDR3 length: 12; clone size: .; J gene: TRBJ1-1; V gene: TRBV10-2; CDR3 protein: CASMDRDTEAFF; CDR3 DNA: TGCGCCAGCATGGACAGGGACACTGAAGCTTTCTTT
D gene: .; CDR3 length: 15; clone size: many; J gene: TRBJ1-2; V gene: TRBV27; CDR3 protein: CASSQGQQPGYGYTF; CDR3 DNA: TGTGCCAGCAGTCAAGGACAGCAGCCTGGGTATGGCTACACCTTC
D gene: .; CDR3 length: 13; clone size: many; J gene: TRBJ2-1; V gene: TRBV7-8; CDR3 protein: CASSLAGHPIGFF; CDR3 DNA: TGTGCCAGCAGCTTGGCGGGACACCCCATAGGGTTCTTC
D gene: TRBD1; CDR3 length: 13; clone size: many; J gene: TRBJ2-7; V gene: TRBV29-1; CDR3 protein: CSGKTGDSYEQYF; CDR3 DNA: TGCAGCGGAAAAACAGGGGACTCCTACGAGCAGTACTTC
D gene: .; CDR3 length: 13; clone size: many; J gene: TRBJ1-5; V gene: TRBV10-2; CDR3 protein: CASSESEMVTEHF; CDR3 DNA: TGCGCCAGCAGTGAGTCGGAGATGGTGACTGAGCATTTT
D gene: .; CDR3 length: 11; clone size: many; J gene: TRBJ2-5; V gene: TRBV5-1; CDR3 protein: CASRLQETQYF; CDR3 DNA: TGCGCCAGCAGGCTCCAAGAGACCCAGTACTTC
D gene: .; CDR3 length: 15; clone size: many; J gene: TRBJ1-2; V gene: TRBV6-1; CDR3 protein: CASSERQEGVYGYTF; CDR3 DNA: TGTGCCAGCAGTGAACGACAGGAGGGGGTTTATGGCTACACCTTC